These 11 T cell receptor beta chains were sequenced from one sample in a study of cytomegalovirus exposure and HLA in healthy donors. PCR was performed using 60 Vbeta and 13 Jbeta primers. The repertoire was sequenced with immunoSEQ multiplex PCR; TCRdb's copy has only in-frame clones and lacks some. The table lists approximately 190,000 clones, around 82% of them singletons. The sequenced material came from PBMCs. The receptors were gathered from a man aged 35 to 55 in good health and CMV-seropositive.

The rearrangement uses TRBV19 and TRBJ2-7; weak D call: TRBD2 (6 bases). Trimming removed 3 bases at V and 3 bases at J, with 9 bases between. The CDR3 runs 13 residues. From germline, CDR1 is LNHDA and CDR2 SQIVND (reference sequence). CDR3 sequence: CASSIGEDYEQYF. DNA of the CDR3: TGTGCCAGTAGTATCGGGGAGGACTACGAGCAGTACTTC.

The J gene is TRBJ1-1, the V gene TRBV27; 8 bases are shared with TRBD1. This CDR3 is 14 amino acids long. The germline V gene has CDR1 MNHEY and CDR2 SMNVEV (reference sequence). The V segment lost 4 bases and the J segment 5 bases; nucleotides outside the gene matches: 6. The CDR3 sequence is CASSWTGPGTEAFF. The CDR3 DNA follows: TGTGCCAGCAGTTGGACAGGGCCTGGGACTGAAGCTTTCTTT.

This clone was observed a handful of times. The chain has TRBV29-1 and TRBJ1-2; the D gene is possibly TRBD1 (6 bases). In germline, CDR1 is SQVTM, CDR2 ANQGSEA. Between the trimmed V and J ends, which lost 0 bases and 8 bases, there was a span of 10 bases. The CDR3 sequence is 12 residues long. This chain's CDR3 is CSVEEGARGYTF. For the CDR3, the DNA is TGCAGCGTTGAAGAGGGGGCGAGGGGCTACACCTTC.

This clone was counted a few times. The chain links TRBV7-8 to TRBJ2-1; no clear D. V was cut by 1 base and J by 4 bases, with 14 bases left in between. Germline CDR1 is SGHVS and CDR2 is FQNEAQ. The CDR3 spans 16 residues. CDR3 in DNA: TGTGCCAGCAGCTTAGTTAAGCCCGCTACTTACAATGAGCAGTTCTTC. Translation: CASSLVKPATYNEQFF.

The V and J genes are TRBV9 and TRBJ2-3; D ambiguous. Trimming left V 4 bases short and J 1 base short, with 16 bases between. This CDR3 is 16 amino acids long. Germline V gene lookup returns CDR1 SGDLS and CDR2 YYNGEE. The CDR3, as DNA: TGTGCCAGCAGCCCTCTAACCCGCCTTGGCACAGATACGCAGTATTTT. Encoded protein: CASSPLTRLGTDTQYF.

This chain connects TRBV9 to TRBJ1-1; 7 nucleotides agree with TRBD1. Germline V gene lookup returns CDR1 SGDLS and CDR2 YYNGEE. This CDR3 comprises 16 residues. Trimming removed 3 bases from V and 1 base from J; junction bases left unmatched: 9. The CDR3 nucleotides are TGTGCCAGCAGCGGGAGGGGGCGCGAGTCGAACACTGAAGCTTTCTTT. Its translation: CASSGRGRESNTEAFF.

The chain is built from TRBV10-3 and TRBJ2-7; 9 nucleotides match TRBD1. This CDR3 comprises 13 residues. Losses at the gene ends were 10 bases for V and 3 bases for J; bases not matched to a gene: 7. From germline, CDR1 is ENHRY and CDR2 SYGVKD. The CDR3 coding sequence is TGTGCCACCCGGGCGGGACAGGGCTACGAGCAGTACTTC. Translated, it gives CATRAGQGYEQYF.

The chain recombines TRBV30 with TRBJ1-1; D unclear. The V gene's germline CDR1 is GTSNPN and CDR2 SVGIG (reference sequence). Trimming cost V 2 bases and J 0 bases, with 4 bases left between them. CDR3 size: 12 residues. Written as DNA, the CDR3 is TGTGCCTGGAGTCTCCTGAACACTGAAGCTTTCTTT. Protein product: CAWSLLNTEAFF.

This chain connects TRBV5-6 to TRBJ2-3; D remains ambiguous. There are 16 residues in the CDR3. V lost 0 bases, J lost 2 bases, and 13 bases lay in between. The germline CDR1 and CDR2 sequences are SGHDT and YYEEEE. The CDR3 spells CASSLGDSLSTDTQYF. The CDR3 DNA reads TGTGCCAGCAGCTTGGGTGACTCCCTCTCCACAGATACGCAGTATTTT.

The CDR3 protein is CASSLRVGGLKTF. As DNA, the CDR3 is TGTGCCAGCAGCTTAAGGGTGGGGGGGCTCAAAACCTTC. This chain uses TRBV7-8 with TRBJ1-2; maybe TRBD1 (6 bases). The germline V gene has CDR1 SGHVS and CDR2 FQNEAQ. Trimming left V 2 bases short and J 14 bases short, with 18 bases between. There are 13 residues in the CDR3.

V usage is TRBV5-5 and J usage is TRBJ2-1; 7 bases line up with TRBD2. Unmatched junction bases numbered 16, after V lost 4 bases and J lost 6 bases. CDR1 is SGHKS, CDR2 YYEKEE, per germline (reference sequence). The CDR3 covers 17 residues. The CDR3 protein is CASSALTSRQSANEQFF. The CDR3 DNA is TGTGCCAGCAGCGCACTGACTAGCCGCCAATCAGCCAATGAGCAGTTCTTC.